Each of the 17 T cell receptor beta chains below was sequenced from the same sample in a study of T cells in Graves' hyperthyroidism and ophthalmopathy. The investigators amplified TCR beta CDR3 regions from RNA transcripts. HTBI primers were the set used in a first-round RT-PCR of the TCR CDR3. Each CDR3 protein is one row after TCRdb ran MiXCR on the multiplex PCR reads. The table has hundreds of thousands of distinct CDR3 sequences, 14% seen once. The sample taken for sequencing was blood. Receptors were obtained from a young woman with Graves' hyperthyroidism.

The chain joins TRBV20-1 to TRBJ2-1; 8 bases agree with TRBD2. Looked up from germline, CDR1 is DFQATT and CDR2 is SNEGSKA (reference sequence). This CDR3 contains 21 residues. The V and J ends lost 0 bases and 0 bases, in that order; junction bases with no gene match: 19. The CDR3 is CSARDTSGRLAPRSSYNEQFF. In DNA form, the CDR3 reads TGCAGTGCTAGAGATACAAGCGGGAGACTAGCGCCCAGGAGCTCCTACAATGAGCAGTTCTTC.

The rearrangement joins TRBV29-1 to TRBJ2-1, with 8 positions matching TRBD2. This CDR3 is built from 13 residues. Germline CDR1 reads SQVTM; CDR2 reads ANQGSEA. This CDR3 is CSTRGGSYNEQFF. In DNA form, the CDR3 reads TGCAGTACCCGGGGGGGCTCCTACAATGAGCAGTTCTTC.

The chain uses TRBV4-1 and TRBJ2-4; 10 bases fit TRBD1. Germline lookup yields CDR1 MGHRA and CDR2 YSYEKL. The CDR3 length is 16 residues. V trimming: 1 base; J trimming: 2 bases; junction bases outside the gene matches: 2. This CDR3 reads CASSQVGQGTKNIQYF. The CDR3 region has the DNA TGCGCCAGCAGCCAAGTGGGACAGGGGACCAAAAACATTCAGTACTTC.

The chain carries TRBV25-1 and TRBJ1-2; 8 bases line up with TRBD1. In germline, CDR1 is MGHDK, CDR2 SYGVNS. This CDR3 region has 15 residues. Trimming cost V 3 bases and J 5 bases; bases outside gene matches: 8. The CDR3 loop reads CASSDLDRVEYGYTF. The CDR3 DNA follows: TGTGCCAGCAGTGACCTGGACAGGGTCGAATATGGCTACACCTTC.

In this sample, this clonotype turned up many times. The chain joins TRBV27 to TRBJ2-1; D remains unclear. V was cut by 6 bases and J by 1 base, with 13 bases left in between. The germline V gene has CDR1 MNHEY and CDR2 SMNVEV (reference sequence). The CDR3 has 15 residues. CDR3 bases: TGTGCCAGCAGCCGTTACCAGATTTCCTACAATGAGCAGTTCTTC. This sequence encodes CASSRYQISYNEQFF.

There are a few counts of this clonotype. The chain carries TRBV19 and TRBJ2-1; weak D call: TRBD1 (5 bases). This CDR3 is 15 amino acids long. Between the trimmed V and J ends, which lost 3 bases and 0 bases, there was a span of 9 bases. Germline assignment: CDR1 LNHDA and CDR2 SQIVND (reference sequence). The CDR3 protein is CASSIRVISYNEQFF. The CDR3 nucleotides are TGTGCCAGTAGTATCAGGGTTATCTCCTACAATGAGCAGTTCTTC.

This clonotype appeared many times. CDR3 sequence: CASSYSVFDREHWNTEAFF. The CDR3 bases are TGTGCCAGCAGTTACTCCGTTTTCGACAGGGAGCATTGGAACACTGAAGCTTTCTTT. This chain connects TRBV6-2 or TRBV6-3 to TRBJ1-1; 7 bases are a match to TRBD1. Trimming cost V 0 bases and J 1 base; bases outside gene matches: 14. Germline CDR1 MNHEY, CDR2 SVGEGT. This CDR3 region has 19 residues.

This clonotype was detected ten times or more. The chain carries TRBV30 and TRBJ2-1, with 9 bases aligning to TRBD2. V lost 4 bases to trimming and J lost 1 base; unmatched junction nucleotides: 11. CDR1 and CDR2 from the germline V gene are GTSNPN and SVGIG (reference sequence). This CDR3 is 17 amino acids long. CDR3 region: CAWKGGRASNSYNEQFF. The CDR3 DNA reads TGTGCCTGGAAGGGCGGGAGGGCCTCTAATTCCTACAATGAGCAGTTCTTC.

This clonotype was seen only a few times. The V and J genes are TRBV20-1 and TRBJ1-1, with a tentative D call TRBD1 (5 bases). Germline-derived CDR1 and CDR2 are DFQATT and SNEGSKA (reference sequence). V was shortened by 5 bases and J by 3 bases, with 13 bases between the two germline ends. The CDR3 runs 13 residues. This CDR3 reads CSAQGPKDTEAFF. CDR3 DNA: TGCAGTGCTCAGGGACCGAAGGACACTGAAGCTTTCTTT.

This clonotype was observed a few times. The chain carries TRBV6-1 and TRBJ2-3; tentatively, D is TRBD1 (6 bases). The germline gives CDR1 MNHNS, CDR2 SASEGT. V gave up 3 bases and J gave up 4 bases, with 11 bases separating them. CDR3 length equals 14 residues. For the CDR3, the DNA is TGTGCCAGCAGTGACAGGGGATGGGCAGATACGCAGTATTTT. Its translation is CASSDRGWADTQYF.

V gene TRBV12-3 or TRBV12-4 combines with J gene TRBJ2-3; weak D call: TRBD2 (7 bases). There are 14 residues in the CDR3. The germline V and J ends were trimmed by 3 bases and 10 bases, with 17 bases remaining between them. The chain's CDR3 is CASSLRQGREAQYF. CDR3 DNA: TGTGCCAGCAGTTTGAGGCAGGGGAGGGAGGCGCAGTATTTT.

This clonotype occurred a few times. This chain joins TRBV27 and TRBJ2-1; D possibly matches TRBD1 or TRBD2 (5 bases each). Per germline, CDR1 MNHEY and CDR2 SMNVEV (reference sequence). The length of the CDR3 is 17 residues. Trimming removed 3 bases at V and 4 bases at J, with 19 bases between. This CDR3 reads CASSLGSGTEPYNEQFF. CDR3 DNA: TGTGCCAGCAGTTTGGGCTCCGGGACGGAACCTTACAATGAGCAGTTCTTC.

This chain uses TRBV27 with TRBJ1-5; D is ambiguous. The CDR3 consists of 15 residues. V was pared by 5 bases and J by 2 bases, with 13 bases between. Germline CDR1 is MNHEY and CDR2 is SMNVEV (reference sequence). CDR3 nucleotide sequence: TGTGCCAGCAGTGAAGGAAGGGCTGGCAATCAGCCCCAGCATTTT. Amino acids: CASSEGRAGNQPQHF.

The CDR3 loop reads CASSNTDSGELFF. DNA for the CDR3: TGTGCCAGCAGCAACACGGACAGCGGGGAGCTGTTTTTT. V and J are TRBV7-8 and TRBJ2-2; D is perhaps TRBD1 (6 bases). V lost 5 bases to trimming and J lost 7 bases, with 11 bases between them. Germline V CDR1 and CDR2: SGHVS, FQNEAQ. The CDR3 loop spans 13 amino acids.

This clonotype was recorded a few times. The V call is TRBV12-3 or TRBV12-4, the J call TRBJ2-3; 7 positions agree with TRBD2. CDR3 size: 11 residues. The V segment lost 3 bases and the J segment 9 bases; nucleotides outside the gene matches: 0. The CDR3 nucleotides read TGTGCCAGCAGTTTCGGGAGGACGCAGTATTTT. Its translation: CASSFGRTQYF.

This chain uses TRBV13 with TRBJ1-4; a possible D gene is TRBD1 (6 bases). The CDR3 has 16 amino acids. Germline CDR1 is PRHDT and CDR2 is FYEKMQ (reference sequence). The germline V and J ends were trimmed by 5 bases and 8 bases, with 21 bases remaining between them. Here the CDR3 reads CASSPRGRGAVEKLFF. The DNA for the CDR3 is TGTGCCAGCAGCCCACGGGGTAGGGGGGCTGTGGAAAAACTGTTTTTT.

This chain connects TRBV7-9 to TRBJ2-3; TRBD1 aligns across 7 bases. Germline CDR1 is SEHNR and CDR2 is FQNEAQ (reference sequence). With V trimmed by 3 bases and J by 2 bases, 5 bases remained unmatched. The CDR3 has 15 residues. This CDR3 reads CASSFMTGPTDTQYF. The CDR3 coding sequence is TGTGCCAGCAGCTTCATGACAGGGCCCACAGATACGCAGTATTTT. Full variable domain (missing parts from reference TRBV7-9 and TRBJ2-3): DTGVSQNPRHKITKRGQNVTFRCDPISEHNRLYWYRQTLGQGPEFLTYFQNEAQLEKSRLLSDRFSAERPKGSFSTLEIQRTEQGDSAMYLCASSFMTGPTDTQYFGPGTRLTVL.